This T cell receptor (beta chain) is drawn from a study of CD8+CD57+ T cells in acquired aplastic anemia. Study background: Sorted CD4+ and CD8+ cells yielded roughly 3.1 ug of DNA on average.

Genomic DNA acted as the template from which TCR beta VDJ combination and CDR3 sequence profiling were carried out. TCRdb redid the calling of the reads with MiXCR, one entry per CDR3 protein. Here the sample spans about 150,000 distinct CDR3 sequences, roughly 48% being singletons. Patients selected for sequencing had displayed CD8+CD57+ cell expansion by flow cytometry. The patients, all of them, had severe acquired aplastic anemia. The sample holds many counts of this clonotype. Its antigen remains unknown. The CDR3 covers 11 residues. Germline V gene sequence: CDR1 LNHDA, CDR2 SQIVND (reference sequence). With 6 bases removed from V and 4 bases from J, the gap between germline ends came to 3 bases. Study findings and constraints: Shared by patients and controls, 25 to 35 CD8+ CDR3s were abundant in patients. In CD8+ cells, Simpson's diversity showed no significant difference between patients and controls.

Sequencing was performed on sorted CD4+, CD8+, or CD8+CD57+ T cells (not recorded which) from PBMCs. The sequence was collected from a human donor with aplastic anemia. The chain is built from TRBV19 and TRBJ1-4; the D is unclear. The CDR3 DNA sequence: TGTGCCAGTAGGGGTAATGAAAAACTGTTTTTT. This encodes CASRGNEKLFF.